A single sample gave rise to the 29 T cell receptor beta chains below, sequenced in a study of blood T cell repertoires in COVID-19. TCRdb's copy holds only in-frame clones and misses some; the assay was immunoSEQ multiplex PCR. This table has 150,000 or so clones, around four fifths appearing once. The sequencing sample was made of peripheral blood. The origin of the receptors is a human donor in a cohort sampled during active COVID-19.

The rearrangement uses TRBV19 and TRBJ1-2; a possible D gene is TRBD1 (6 bases). The V and J ends lost 3 bases and 4 bases respectively, with 21 bases between them. The CDR3 contains 17 residues. Germline V gene sequence: CDR1 LNHDA, CDR2 SQIVND (reference sequence). DNA for the CDR3: TGTGCCAGTAGTATTAGCTCAACAGGGAGATGGTCCTATGGCTACACCTTC. Its protein is CASSISSTGRWSYGYTF.

J is TRBJ1-2 and V is TRBV12-3 or TRBV12-4; 9 bases map to TRBD1. The CDR3 is 12 amino acids. V gave up 4 bases and J gave up 6 bases; unmatched junction bases: 0. CDR3 in amino acids: CASSWTGDGYTF. The CDR3, as DNA: TGTGCCAGCAGTTGGACAGGGGATGGCTACACCTTC.

The V call is TRBV24-1, the J call TRBJ2-5, with TRBD1 identical over 11 bases. The CDR3 covers 16 residues. Germline-derived CDR1 and CDR2 are KGHDR and SFDVKD. After removal of 5 bases from V and 0 bases from J, the junction contained 4 bases not matched to a gene. The DNA for the CDR3 is TGTGCCACCAGTGGGGCGGGACAGGGGGACCAAGAGACCCAGTACTTC. Its translation: CATSGAGQGDQETQYF.

This clone has only a few counts. The CDR3 sequence: CASSTQQDRGGTEAFF. The CDR3 coding sequence is TGTGCCAGCAGCACCCAACAGGACAGGGGTGGCACTGAAGCTTTCTTT. The V and J genes are TRBV7-9 and TRBJ1-1; TRBD1 agrees at 9 bases. V shed 5 bases and J 4 bases; nucleotides not matched to a gene: 11. The CDR3 consists of 16 residues. Germline assignment: CDR1 SEHNR and CDR2 FQNEAQ (reference sequence).

V and J are TRBV7-2 and TRBJ2-3; 10 nucleotides match TRBD2. Per germline, CDR1 SGHTA and CDR2 FQGNSA. The J segment lost 2 bases and the V segment lost 2 bases, leaving 7 bases of the junction unmatched. The CDR3 is 17 amino acids. The CDR3 loop is CASSLQASGGHTDTQYF. In DNA, the CDR3 is TGTGCCAGCAGCTTACAGGCTAGCGGGGGTCACACAGATACGCAGTATTTT.

The chain is built from TRBV7-2 and TRBJ1-1; no clear D gene. Trimming took off 4 bases at V and 4 bases at J, with 10 bases between the two ends. The CDR3 loop spans 13 amino acids. The germline CDR1 and CDR2 sequences are SGHTA and FQGNSA. This chain's CDR3 is CASSSDSRTEAFF. The CDR3 bases are TGTGCCAGCAGCTCGGACTCTCGCACTGAAGCTTTCTTT.

This chain uses TRBV28 with TRBJ2-3; TRBD1 aligns across 9 bases. The germline V gene encodes CDR1 MDHEN and CDR2 SYDVKM. Losses at the gene ends were 5 bases for V and 3 bases for J; bases not matched to a gene: 15. The CDR3 has 18 amino acids. The CDR3 DNA follows: TGTGCCAGCAGTCCCACACTCTACCCGGGACAGGGAACAGATACGCAGTATTTT. This encodes CASSPTLYPGQGTDTQYF.

Regarding this clone: The germline gene is not matched at one end of the junction; a read error may be the cause. Different DNA sequences within this sample yield the same CDR3. The chain recombines TRBV14 with TRBJ1-2; D might be TRBD1 (5 bases). Germline V gene lookup returns CDR1 SGHDN and CDR2 FVKESK. This CDR3 contains 13 residues. The CDR3 loop reads CASSQDRNYGYTF. The CDR3 DNA reads TGTGCTAGCAGCCAAGACAGAAACTATGGCTACACCTTC.

The chain joins TRBV9 to TRBJ1-2; no firm D call. The CDR3 sequence is 14 residues long. CDR1 is SGDLS, CDR2 YYNGEE, per germline. Trimming removed 4 bases at V and 5 bases at J, with 15 bases between. The CDR3 reads CASSPRRSPYGYTF. CDR3 coding DNA: TGTGCCAGCAGCCCCAGACGGAGCCCTTATGGCTACACCTTC.

The chain employs TRBV3-1 (or the pseudogene TRBV3-2) and TRBJ1-6; 7 bases are a match to TRBD1. The junction had 3 bases not matched to a gene; V was cut back by 4 bases and J by 3 bases. This CDR3 is built from 15 residues. The germline gives CDR1 LGHDT, CDR2 YNNKEL (reference sequence). This CDR3 is CASSPGQNYNSPLHF. CDR3 DNA sequence: TGTGCCAGCAGCCCGGGACAGAACTATAATTCACCCCTCCACTTT.

This chain links TRBV25-1 with TRBJ2-7; TRBD1 matches 9 bases. Germline assignment: CDR1 MGHDK and CDR2 SYGVNS. The junction had 8 bases not matched to a gene; V was cut back by 6 bases and J by 2 bases. The CDR3 contains 15 residues. CDR3 sequence: CASSPGRQGAYEQYF. In DNA, the CDR3 is TGTGCCAGCAGCCCCGGGAGACAGGGGGCCTACGAGCAGTACTTC.

This clone has just one count. The J gene is TRBJ2-7, the V gene TRBV12-3 or TRBV12-4; tentatively, D is TRBD1 (6 bases). This CDR3 has 13 amino acids. Deletions cut 4 bases from V and 6 bases from J, with 13 bases between. The CDR3 DNA sequence: TGTGCCAGCAGTTCCAGAAACAGGGTCGAGCAGTACTTC. The encoded protein is CASSSRNRVEQYF.

This clone has a handful of counts. This chain uses TRBV6-1 with TRBJ1-5; D not resolved. Per germline, CDR1 MNHNS and CDR2 SASEGT. V lost 0 bases, J lost 4 bases, and 13 bases lay in between. This CDR3 has 16 amino acids. CDR3 bases: TGTGCCAGCAGTGAAGCAGTCAGACGGGAAAATCAGCCCCAGCATTTT. Its protein product is CASSEAVRRENQPQHF.

The CDR3 sequence is CASTYDRDTEAFF. In DNA form, the CDR3 reads TGTGCCAGCACCTACGACAGGGACACTGAAGCTTTCTTT. This chain uses TRBV6-5 with TRBJ1-1; TRBD1 matches at 7 bases. The V segment lost 7 bases and the J segment 3 bases; nucleotides outside the gene matches: 5. This CDR3 contains 13 residues. Germline loops: CDR1 MNHEY, CDR2 SVGAGI.

This clone was seen only once. This chain uses TRBV7-2 with TRBJ2-7; TRBD2 aligns across 12 bases. The V and J ends lost 4 bases and 7 bases, in that order; junction bases with no gene match: 8. The CDR3 covers 15 residues. Per the germline V gene, CDR1 is SGHTA and CDR2 is FQGNSA. CDR3 loop: CASSSASGGVQEQYF. CDR3 nucleotide sequence: TGTGCCAGCAGCTCCGCTAGCGGGGGGGTACAGGAGCAGTACTTC.

The gene calls are TRBV6-5 and TRBJ1-1; TRBD1 agrees at 7 bases. CDR1 and CDR2 from the germline V gene are MNHEY and SVGAGI. Germline trimming cut 5 bases from V and 6 bases from J; bases unmatched to any gene: 6. CDR3 length: 13 amino acids. CDR3 protein: CASSRQGFPEAFF. The CDR3 nucleotides read TGTGCCAGCAGTCGACAGGGCTTCCCTGAAGCTTTCTTT.

The chain couples TRBV19 to TRBJ1-5; 12 bases agree with TRBD1. The CDR3 has 14 amino acids. V dropped 9 bases and J dropped 7; count of bases not matched to a gene: 7. Germline CDR1 reads LNHDA; CDR2 reads SQIVND (reference sequence). CDR3 residues: CASWGQGAGQPQHF. In DNA form, the CDR3 reads TGTGCCAGCTGGGGACAGGGGGCCGGACAGCCCCAGCATTTT.

The CDR3 DNA reads TGTGCCAGCAGCGTAGGCCCCTCGCTTGGCGGGGTAAACGAGCAGTACTTC. Protein sequence: CASSVGPSLGGVNEQYF. The gene calls are TRBV9 and TRBJ2-7; D is possibly TRBD2 (6 bases). This CDR3 contains 17 residues. CDR1 and CDR2 from the germline V gene are SGDLS and YYNGEE. The V end lost 0 bases, the J end lost 5 bases, and 21 bases lay between the germline ends.

The rearrangement uses TRBV15 and TRBJ2-1; TRBD2 matches at 11 bases. This CDR3 spans 17 amino acids. The V gene end was trimmed by 9 bases and the J gene end by 1 base; junction bases not matched to a gene: 11. Looked up from germline, CDR1 is LNHNV and CDR2 is YYDKDF (reference sequence). The CDR3: CATALAGVQGSYNEQFF. CDR3 nucleotides: TGTGCCACTGCACTAGCGGGGGTCCAGGGATCCTACAATGAGCAGTTCTTC. Looking up the rest from reference TRBV15 and TRBJ2-1 gives the full variable domain: DAMVIQNPRYQVTQFGKPVTLSCSQTLNHNVMYWYQQKSSQAPKLLFHYYDKDFNNEADTPDNFQSRRPNTSFCFLDIRSPGLGDTAMYLCATALAGVQGSYNEQFFGPGTRLTVL.

The chain carries TRBV2 and TRBJ2-1; D perhaps matches TRBD1 (5 bases). V was trimmed by 7 bases and J by 3 bases, leaving 22 bases between them. This CDR3 contains 17 residues. Germline CDR1 and CDR2: SNHLY and FYNNEI. The CDR3 loop reads CASTQGPHLTIYNEQFF. The DNA of the CDR3 is TGTGCCAGCACCCAGGGCCCACACTTAACGATCTACAATGAGCAGTTCTTC.

The rearrangement joins TRBV4-2 to TRBJ2-1; maybe TRBD2 (5 bases). The V gene's germline CDR1 is LGHNA and CDR2 YNFKEQ. Trimming cost V 4 bases and J 8 bases, with 21 bases left between them. The CDR3 loop spans 16 amino acids. The CDR3 region is CASSPPGEYLNDEQFF. CDR3 coding DNA: TGTGCCAGCAGCCCCCCCGGGGAGTATCTTAACGATGAGCAGTTCTTC.

V gene TRBV27 combines with J gene TRBJ1-4; D is possibly TRBD1 (5 bases). CDR1 MNHEY and CDR2 SMNVEV come from the germline V gene (reference sequence). Trimming removed 4 bases at V and 7 bases at J, with 13 bases between. CDR3 length: 14 residues. CDR3 nucleotides: TGTGCCAGCAGTTCGTTAGAAAGGGGTGAAAAACTGTTTTTT. Translation gives CASSSLERGEKLFF.

The chain recombines TRBV3-1 (or the pseudogene TRBV3-2) with TRBJ1-2; 7 positions match TRBD1. The CDR3 sequence is 18 residues long. CDR1 is LGHDT and CDR2 is YNNKEL in the germline V gene (reference sequence). Trimming at V came to 1 base and at J to 3 bases, leaving 14 bases not matched to a gene. The CDR3 protein is CASSQGRTGRSGDYGYTF. The CDR3, as DNA: TGTGCCAGCAGCCAAGGAAGGACAGGTCGTTCCGGGGACTATGGCTACACCTTC.

The chain recombines TRBV12-3 or TRBV12-4 with TRBJ2-7, with D possibly being TRBD1 (6 bases). This CDR3 has 13 residues. Trimming took 5 bases from V and 5 from J, leaving 13 bases between them. The CDR3 DNA reads TGTGCCAGCAGTCAAACAGGGTACCACGAGCAGTACTTC. It is translated as CASSQTGYHEQYF.

Only one count was recorded for this clone. The chain is built from TRBV2 and TRBJ2-1, with TRBD2 matching 9 bases. After removal of 7 bases from V and 9 bases from J, the junction contained 7 bases not matched to a gene. Per the germline V gene, CDR1 is SNHLY and CDR2 is FYNNEI. The CDR3 is made up of 13 amino acids. Here the CDR3 reads CASNGGGAGEQFF. The CDR3 DNA reads as TGTGCCAGCAATGGCGGGGGGGCGGGTGAGCAGTTCTTC.

This clone has just one count. The chain is built from TRBV29-1 and TRBJ2-5, with a possible D match to TRBD2 (6 bases). The CDR3 loop spans 12 amino acids. The germline CDR1 and CDR2 sequences are SQVTM and ANQGSEA. V lost 7 bases to trimming and J lost 6 bases, with 15 bases between them. The CDR3: CSARPGGKTQYF. CDR3 nucleotides: TGCAGCGCCCGCCCCGGCGGGAAGACCCAGTACTTC.

The V call is TRBV5-5, the J call TRBJ1-2; 7 bases match TRBD1. CDR1 and CDR2 from the germline V gene are SGHKS and YYEKEE (reference sequence). The V segment lost 4 bases and the J segment 2 bases; nucleotides outside the gene matches: 8. This CDR3 is 15 amino acids long. The CDR3 nucleotides read TGTGCCAGCAGCCAAGGACAGGATATCAACTATGGCTACACCTTC. Amino acid sequence: CASSQGQDINYGYTF.

The chain is built from TRBV7-2 and TRBJ2-7; 9 bases align to TRBD2. The CDR3 is made up of 15 amino acids. CDR1 SGHTA and CDR2 FQGNSA come from the germline V gene. V was clipped by 1 base and J by 3 bases; unmatched bases: 4. The CDR3 loop is CASSLVLAGHYEQYF. The DNA of the CDR3 is TGTGCCAGCAGCTTAGTGCTAGCGGGGCACTACGAGCAGTACTTC.

The chain uses TRBV4-1 and TRBJ1-1; 11 positions agree with TRBD1. The CDR3 consists of 19 residues. V lost 0 bases to trimming and J lost 4 bases; unmatched junction nucleotides: 13. CDR1 MGHRA and CDR2 YSYEKL come from the germline V gene. CDR3 in amino acids: CASSQEKGQGAPPGTEAFF. CDR3 DNA sequence: TGCGCCAGCAGCCAAGAAAAAGGACAGGGGGCCCCACCGGGCACTGAAGCTTTCTTT.